These T cell receptor beta chains were read from a single sample in a study of T cell changes during pregnancy in multiple sclerosis. TCRdb keeps only in-frame clones here, not all; method: immunoSEQ multiplex PCR. The sample holds some 70,000 clones, approximately 90% seen once. The sequencing used peripheral blood, collected in the second trimester of pregnancy. The origin of the receptors is a female donor in good health, enrolled as a control in a pregnancy study. Each CDR3 is given with its conserved first and last residue. The order of the fields is clone size, D gene, V gene, J gene, CDR3 protein, CDR3 DNA. D genes are given only for firm matches. Clone sizes are given selectively: once, few, many, or a class where the clone is expanded.

>once|TRBD1|TRBV28|TRBJ1-6
CASRTGTGGNSPLHF
TGTGCCAGCAGAACCGGGACAGGGGGAAATTCACCCCTCCACTTT
>.|.|TRBV7-2|TRBJ1-5
CASSYGGNQPQHF
TGTGCCAGCAGCTACGGCGGGAATCAGCCCCAGCATTTT
>.|TRBD2|TRBV5-1|TRBJ2-3
CASSSWTGGDTQYF
TGCGCCAGCAGCTCCTGGACGGGGGGGGATACGCAGTATTTT
>once|TRBD1|TRBV27|TRBJ2-7
CASSRTGVPSYEQYF
TGTGCCAGCAGTAGGACAGGGGTCCCGTCCTACGAGCAGTACTTC
>.|.|TRBV28|TRBJ1-2
CASSPAGGGRGYGYTF
TGTGCCAGCAGTCCAGCGGGAGGAGGTCGGGGATATGGCTACACCTTC
>.|TRBD1|TRBV5-1|TRBJ1-2
CASKAGQVANYGYTF
TGCGCCAGCAAGGCGGGACAGGTTGCTAACTATGGCTACACCTTC
>.|TRBD1|TRBV11-3|TRBJ2-1
CASSRQGYNEQFF
TGTGCCAGCAGTCGACAGGGCTACAATGAGCAGTTCTTC
>.|TRBD1|TRBV2|TRBJ2-7
CASSDGTGGYEQYF
TGTGCCAGCAGTGACGGGACAGGTGGATACGAGCAGTACTTC
>.|TRBD1|TRBV27|TRBJ1-1
CASRLYGQGEVEAFF
TGTGCCAGCAGACTCTATGGACAGGGGGAAGTTGAAGCTTTCTTT
>.|TRBD1|TRBV5-1|TRBJ2-2
CASSSRTGPGELFF
TGCGCCAGCAGCTCGCGGACAGGGCCCGGGGAGCTGTTTTTT
>.|TRBD2|TRBV5-4|TRBJ2-2
CASRAGEPNTGELFF
TGTGCCAGCAGGGCGGGGGAACCGAACACCGGGGAGCTGTTTTTT
>once|.|TRBV7-8|TRBJ2-7
CASSLARVYEQYF
TGTGCCAGCAGCTTAGCGCGAGTCTACGAGCAGTACTTC
>.|TRBD1|TRBV27|TRBJ1-1
CASRRPGTGAGMNTEAFF
TGTGCCAGCAGGCGTCCCGGGACAGGGGCTGGCATGAACACTGAAGCTTTCTTT
>.|.|TRBV28|TRBJ2-7
CASSLPSTGTPPSFSSYEQYF
TGTGCCAGCAGTTTGCCTTCTACCGGGACACCTCCTAGTTTTAGCTCCTACGAGCAGTACTTC
>.|.|TRBV27|TRBJ1-1
CASSFRGQPMGEAFF
TGTGCCAGCAGCTTCCGAGGACAGCCTATGGGTGAAGCTTTCTTT
>.|TRBD1|TRBV28|TRBJ1-5
CASITGTGYQPQHF
TGTGCCAGCATTACCGGGACAGGGTATCAGCCCCAGCATTTT
>.|TRBD1|TRBV7-6|TRBJ2-7
CASSYGDRDAEQYF
TGTGCCAGCAGCTACGGGGACAGGGATGCGGAGCAGTACTTC
>.|.|TRBV7-2|TRBJ1-3
CASSLERAGSGNTIYF
TGTGCCAGCAGCTTAGAGCGTGCGGGGTCTGGAAACACCATATATTTT
>.|.|TRBV12-5|TRBJ2-3
CASGPGNWGTDTQYF
TGTGCTAGTGGCCCAGGGAATTGGGGCACAGATACGCAGTATTTT
>.|TRBD1|TRBV7-8|TRBJ1-5
CASSYYWDRGNGNQPQHF
TGTGCCAGCAGCTACTATTGGGACAGGGGAAATGGCAATCAGCCCCAGCATTTT
>.|TRBD2|TRBV5-1|TRBJ2-1
CASSQGEGREQFF
TGCGCCAGCAGCCAAGGGGAGGGTCGAGAGCAGTTCTTC
>.|.|TRBV5-1|TRBJ2-7
CASSLVPRAHYEQYF
TGCGCCAGCAGCTTGGTGCCCAGGGCCCACTACGAGCAGTACTTC
>.|TRBD2|TRBV7-3|TRBJ2-3
CASSLRLAGTTDTQYF
TGTGCCAGCAGCTTAAGGCTAGCGGGGACCACAGATACGCAGTATTTT
>.|.|TRBV7-2|TRBJ2-1
CASSDTGFKNEQFF
TGTGCCAGCAGCGATACCGGGTTCAAGAATGAGCAGTTCTTC
>.|TRBD1|TRBV19|TRBJ1-2
CASSATGQSLYGYTF
TGTGCCAGTAGTGCTACGGGACAGTCGTTGTACGGCTACACCTTC
>.|TRBD1|TRBV2|TRBJ1-2
CASSEEQGSYGYTF
TGTGCCAGCAGTGAAGAACAGGGGTCCTATGGCTACACCTTC
>.|.|TRBV28|TRBJ1-3
CASSQDQGSGNTIYF
TGTGCCAGCAGTCAAGACCAGGGGTCAGGAAACACCATATATTTT
>.|TRBD1|TRBV2|TRBJ2-7
CASSRGQAFYEQYF
TGTGCCAGCAGCAGGGGGCAGGCCTTCTACGAGCAGTACTTC
>.|.|TRBV7-9|TRBJ1-4
CASSLPPWVSGGESEKLFF
TGTGCCAGCAGCTTACCCCCGTGGGTATCGGGGGGCGAGAGTGAAAAACTGTTTTTT
>.|TRBD1|TRBV6-1|TRBJ2-7
CASSRTGGTYEQYF
TGTGCCAGCAGTCGGACAGGGGGCACCTACGAGCAGTACTTC
>.|TRBD2|TRBV7-2|TRBJ2-5
CASSPGPAGIKETQYF
TGTGCCAGCAGCCCAGGACCAGCGGGGATAAAAGAGACCCAGTACTTC
>.|.|TRBV4-1|TRBJ1-5
CASSQDNDRHQPQHF
TGCGCCAGCAGCCAAGATAACGACAGGCATCAGCCCCAGCATTTT
>.|.|TRBV6-1|TRBJ1-2
CASSEATGPGGARGRGYTF
TGTGCCAGCAGTGAAGCGACGGGGCCGGGGGGGGCGCGTGGTCGAGGCTACACCTTC
>few|.|TRBV7-9|TRBJ2-3
CASSLSGSSTDTQYF
TGTGCCAGCAGCTTATCGGGATCTAGCACAGATACGCAGTATTTT
>.|.|TRBV9|TRBJ2-5
CASSLDPGQETQYF
TGTGCCAGCAGCCTCGACCCGGGCCAAGAGACCCAGTACTTC
>.|TRBD1|TRBV19|TRBJ1-2
CASSIGTGSGYTF
TGTGCCAGTAGTATCGGGACAGGGTCTGGCTACACCTTC
>.|TRBD2|TRBV5-1|TRBJ2-3
CASSFLGTSGGARTDTQYF
TGCGCCAGCAGCTTTTTGGGGACTAGCGGGGGGGCTCGCACAGATACGCAGTATTTT
>once|TRBD1|TRBV25-1|TRBJ2-1
CASSGSQGGRQWEQFF
TGTGCCAGCAGTGGGTCACAGGGGGGTCGGCAATGGGAGCAGTTCTTC
>few|TRBD1|TRBV6-5|TRBJ1-6
CASSLAGQGYSPLHF
TGTGCCAGCAGTTTAGCTGGACAGGGGTATTCACCCCTCCACTTT
>.|.|TRBV7-8|TRBJ1-5
CASSLSGNQPQHF
TGTGCCAGCAGCTTAAGCGGCAATCAGCCCCAGCATTTT
>.|.|TRBV29-1|TRBJ1-1
CSAGTRGEAFF
TGCAGCGCTGGGACACGCGGTGAAGCTTTCTTT
>.|TRBD1|TRBV10-3|TRBJ2-1
CAISDRGSYNEQFF
TGTGCCATCAGTGACAGGGGGTCCTACAATGAGCAGTTCTTC
>.|TRBD1|TRBV7-8|TRBJ2-1
CASSDAGTVYNEQFF
TGTGCCAGCAGCGACGCCGGGACAGTTTACAATGAGCAGTTCTTC
>once|.|TRBV27|TRBJ2-1
CASSLRGRHEQFF
TGTGCCAGCAGTCTCCGGGGTAGGCATGAGCAGTTCTTC
>.|TRBD2|TRBV27|TRBJ2-7
CASSLSGGVAYEQYF
TGTGCCAGCAGTTTGAGCGGGGGGGTTGCCTACGAGCAGTACTTC
>.|.|TRBV5-4|TRBJ1-6
CAIQEGGLNSPLHF
TGTGCAATCCAGGAGGGGGGGTTAAATTCACCCCTCCACTTT
>.|.|TRBV28|TRBJ1-6
CASSLREFSYNSPLHF
TGTGCCAGCAGTTTGAGGGAATTCTCCTATAATTCACCCCTCCACTTT
>.|TRBD2|TRBV30|TRBJ2-4
CAWSVMPRGGVGNIQYF
TGTGCCTGGAGTGTAATGCCGCGGGGGGGCGTCGGAAACATTCAGTACTTC
>few|TRBD1|TRBV2|TRBJ1-2
CASTEGTGGNYGYTF
TGTGCCAGCACCGAGGGAACAGGGGGGAACTATGGCTACACCTTC
>.|.|TRBV30|TRBJ1-2
CAWSGGFNYGYTF
TGTGCCTGGAGTGGAGGCTTTAACTATGGCTACACCTTC
>.|.|TRBV9|TRBJ2-3
CASSAGGDRLTDTQYF
TGTGCCAGCAGCGCAGGAGGGGACCGACTCACAGATACGCAGTATTTT
>.|.|TRBV15|TRBJ1-1
CATSSSPYISEAFF
TGTGCCACCAGCTCTTCCCCGTACATCTCTGAAGCTTTCTTT
>.|.|TRBV5-4|TRBJ2-1
CASSVAGNEQFF
TGTGCCAGCAGCGTTGCCGGCAATGAGCAGTTCTTC
>.|.|TRBV7-8|TRBJ1-1
CASSPKTEAFF
TGTGCCAGCAGCCCGAAGACAGAAGCTTTCTTT
>.|TRBD2|TRBV7-6|TRBJ2-3
CASSPSAGGMTDTQYF
TGTGCCAGCAGCCCCTCTGCGGGAGGAATGACAGATACGCAGTATTTT